This T cell receptor (beta chain) was captured by sequencing in a study of blood T cell repertoires in COVID-19. Overall study: The analysed material was cDNA or gDNA that came from T cells, B-cell-depleted T cells, or PBMCs.

Unmatched junction bases numbered 3, after V lost 4 bases and J lost 1 base. CDR3 length equals 15 residues. Germline CDR1 SGHNT, CDR2 YENEEA. Each participant's cohort was designated according to participant-reported clinical history. The method was immunoSEQ multiplex PCR; TCRdb's version includes in-frame clones alone and lacks a portion of them. The table has 300,000 to 350,000 clones, 80% to 90% seen once. The chain uses TRBV11-3 and TRBJ2-5; TRBD1 agrees at 10 bases. The receptor comes from a woman between 40 and 50 years old with acute COVID-19. The sample taken for sequencing was PBMCs or T cells enriched from blood (not recorded which). CDR3 nucleotide sequence: TGTGCCAGCAGCTCCGGGACAGGGGTCCAAGAGACCCAGTACTTC. Protein sequence: CASSSGTGVQETQYF.